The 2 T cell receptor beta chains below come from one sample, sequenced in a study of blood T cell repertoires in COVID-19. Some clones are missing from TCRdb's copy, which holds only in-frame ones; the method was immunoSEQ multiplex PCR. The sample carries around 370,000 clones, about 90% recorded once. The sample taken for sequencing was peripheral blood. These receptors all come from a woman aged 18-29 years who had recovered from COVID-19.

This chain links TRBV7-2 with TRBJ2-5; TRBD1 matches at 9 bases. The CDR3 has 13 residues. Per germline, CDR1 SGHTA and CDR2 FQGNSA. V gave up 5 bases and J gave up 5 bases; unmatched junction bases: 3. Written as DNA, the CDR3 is TGTGCCAGCAGCCGGGACAGGGCCGAGACCCAGTACTTC. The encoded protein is CASSRDRAETQYF.

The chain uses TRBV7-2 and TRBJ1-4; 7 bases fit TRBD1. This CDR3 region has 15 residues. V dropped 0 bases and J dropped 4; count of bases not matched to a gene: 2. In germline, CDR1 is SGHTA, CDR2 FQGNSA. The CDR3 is CASSLAGQYNEKLFF. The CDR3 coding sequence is TGTGCCAGCAGCTTAGCGGGACAGTATAATGAAAAACTGTTTTTT.